This T cell receptor beta chain was captured in a study of T cell repertoires in cytomegalovirus infection. TCRdb itself ran the reads through MiXCR, one entry per CDR3 protein. The sample has about 490,000 distinct CDR3 sequences, approximately 10% seen once. The receptor comes from a human donor in good health (CMV status not recorded). Some clones in this sample may be carry-over from other donors' samples. Specimen: PBMCs.

CDR3 sequence: CASSDGGSNSPLHF. The CDR3, as DNA: TGTGCCAGCAGCGATGGAGGGTCGAATTCACCCCTCCACTTT. This chain joins TRBV9 and TRBJ1-6; D is ambiguous. This CDR3 is 14 amino acids long. Trimming stripped 3 bases from V and 7 bases from J, with 11 bases between. In germline, CDR1 is SGDLS, CDR2 YYNGEE.